The next 12 T cell receptor beta chains were all read from a single sample in a study of OX40 agonist ivuxolimab in advanced cancers. The assay was immunoSEQ multiplex PCR, and TCRdb's table has in-frame clones only and misses some. The sample holds 60,000 or so clones, around 90% seen once. Here the sequenced sample was CD4+ or CD8+ T cells sorted from blood, taken in a trial of the OX40 agonist ivuxolimab. The receptors stem from an adult with an advanced solid tumor such as melanoma, head and neck, liver or kidney cancer.

The rearrangement joins TRBV6-6 to TRBJ1-3; 7 bases are a match to TRBD1. Trimming at V came to 4 bases and at J to 0 bases, leaving 6 bases not matched to a gene. Germline CDR1 and CDR2: MNHNY and SVGAGI (reference sequence). This CDR3 is built from 16 residues. The chain's CDR3 is CASSSRQGLSGNTIYF. Here the CDR3 DNA reads TGTGCCAGCAGTTCCCGACAGGGTCTCTCTGGAAACACCATATATTTT.

V usage is TRBV6-1 and J usage is TRBJ1-5; TRBD1 aligns across 8 bases. Germline V gives CDR1 MNHNS, CDR2 SASEGT. V trimming: 0 bases; J trimming: 8 bases; junction bases outside the gene matches: 3. The length of the CDR3 is 14 residues. For the CDR3, the DNA is TGTGCCAGCAGTGAAGCAGGACAGGGCAAGCCCCAGCATTTT. It is translated as CASSEAGQGKPQHF.

This rearrangement joins TRBV2 to TRBJ1-5; tentatively, D is TRBD1 (5 bases). The germline V gene encodes CDR1 SNHLY and CDR2 FYNNEI. This CDR3 spans 13 amino acids. Trimming pared 10 bases from V and 3 bases from J, leaving 13 bases between. CDR3 sequence (DNA): TGTGCCACCGCGGGACGGTTCAATCAGCCCCAGCATTTT. Amino acid sequence: CATAGRFNQPQHF.

The chain joins TRBV6-5 to TRBJ1-1, with D perhaps TRBD1 (5 bases). Trimming removed 0 bases from V and 2 bases from J, with 10 bases in between. Germline lookup yields CDR1 MNHEY and CDR2 SVGAGI. This CDR3 comprises 15 residues. In DNA form, the CDR3 reads TGTGCCAGCAGTTACTCCCAGGGTATAAACACTGAAGCTTTCTTT. It translates to CASSYSQGINTEAFF.

By frequency in the sample, this clone is medium-sized. This chain joins TRBV4-2 and TRBJ2-7; TRBD2 aligns across 12 bases. CDR3 length: 19 residues. J gave up 0 bases and V 3 bases, and 12 bases lay outside the gene matches. CDR1 and CDR2 (germline): LGHNA, YNFKEQ. The CDR3 coding sequence is TGTGCCAGCAGCCATGCCGGGACTAGCGGGCCCCAGAGCTCCTACGAGCAGTACTTC. It encodes CASSHAGTSGPQSSYEQYF.

J is TRBJ1-5 and V is TRBV7-2; the match to TRBD1 covers 8 bases. Germline trimming cut 6 bases from V and 2 bases from J; bases unmatched to any gene: 6. The CDR3 sequence is 15 residues long. The germline V gene encodes CDR1 SGHTA and CDR2 FQGNSA. CDR3 in DNA: TGTGCCAGCAGGTTACAGGGGGAAGGCAATCAGCCCCAGCATTTT. Translation gives CASRLQGEGNQPQHF.

This chain connects TRBV19 to TRBJ2-7; TRBD2 might be the D (5 bases). There are 14 residues in the CDR3. Germline V gene data show CDR1 as LNHDA and CDR2 as SQIVND (reference sequence). With 4 bases removed from V and 2 bases from J, the gap between germline ends came to 12 bases. CDR3 region: CASSKEDATYEQYF. In DNA form, the CDR3 reads TGTGCCAGTAGTAAGGAGGACGCTACCTACGAGCAGTACTTC.

The chain has TRBV11-3 and TRBJ2-7; 10 bases are shared with TRBD2. CDR1 is SGHNT and CDR2 is YENEEA in the germline V gene. V lost 5 bases, J lost 6 bases, and 10 bases stayed unmatched. This CDR3 contains 15 residues. In nucleotides, the CDR3 is TGTGCCAGCAGCCTCGGGCTAGCGGGAGTTGGCGAGCAGTACTTC. Protein product: CASSLGLAGVGEQYF.

The chain couples TRBV11-2 to TRBJ1-6, with 7 bases aligning to TRBD1. J lost 7 bases, V lost 2 bases, and 5 bases had no gene match. In germline, CDR1 is SGHAT, CDR2 FQNNGV. The CDR3 extends over 15 amino acids. For the CDR3, the DNA is TGTGCCAGCAGCTTATCCGGGACAGTCAATTCACCCCTCCACTTT. Protein product: CASSLSGTVNSPLHF.

The J gene is TRBJ2-7, the V gene TRBV6-1, with 9 bases matching TRBD1. Germline loops: CDR1 MNHNS, CDR2 SASEGT. The V segment lost 2 bases and the J segment 0 bases; nucleotides outside the gene matches: 2. This CDR3 has 15 amino acids. CDR3 sequence: CASSERGQGSYEQYF. Here the CDR3 DNA reads TGTGCCAGCAGTGAAAGGGGACAGGGCTCCTACGAGCAGTACTTC.

This chain joins TRBV11-2 and TRBJ2-5; possibly TRBD2 for D (5 bases). The length of the CDR3 is 15 residues. V lost 2 bases and J lost 0, with 10 bases in between. Germline CDR1 reads SGHAT; CDR2 reads FQNNGV. CDR3 sequence reads: CASSLLSGNQETQYF. In nucleotides, the CDR3 is TGTGCCAGCAGCTTATTGTCGGGGAACCAAGAGACCCAGTACTTC. Using reference TRBV11-2 and TRBJ2-5 for the parts outside the CDR3, the full variable domain is EAGVAQSPRYKIIEKRQSVAFWCNPISGHATLYWYQQILGQGPKLLIQFQNNGVVDDSQLPKDRFSAERLKGVDSTLKIQPAKLEDSAVYLCASSLLSGNQETQYFGPGTRLLVL.

The CDR3 protein is CASSETGTGVNYGYTF. The DNA of the CDR3 is TGTGCCAGCAGCGAAACCGGGACAGGGGTAAACTATGGCTACACCTTC. The chain has TRBV6-1 and TRBJ1-2, with 10 bases aligning to TRBD1. Losses at the gene ends were 6 bases for V and 2 bases for J; bases not matched to a gene: 9. The CDR3 contains 16 residues. CDR1 is MNHNS and CDR2 is SASEGT in the germline V gene.